This entry concerns a single T cell receptor beta chain. The sample originates from a study of shared clonotypes between healthy human individuals. Measured with immunoSEQ multiplex PCR; TCRdb has only the in-frame clones, and not every one. The data contain over 850,000 clones, 78% of them singletons. Germline V lookup: CDR1 LNHDA, CDR2 SQIVND (reference sequence). Trimming removed 4 bases from V and 2 bases from J, with 17 bases in between. The CDR3 runs 16 residues. This TCR derives from a man younger than 35 in good health. Some clones in this sample may be carry-over from other donors' samples. The rearrangement links TRBV19 to TRBJ1-1; D gene uncertain. Sequencing was carried out using memory CD4+ T cells from PBMCs. Subset: CD45RA-negative fraction. The DNA of the CDR3 is TGTGCCAGTAGTAGGGCCAGGATCAGGATCAACACTGAAGCTTTCTTT. Protein: CASSRARIRINTEAFF.